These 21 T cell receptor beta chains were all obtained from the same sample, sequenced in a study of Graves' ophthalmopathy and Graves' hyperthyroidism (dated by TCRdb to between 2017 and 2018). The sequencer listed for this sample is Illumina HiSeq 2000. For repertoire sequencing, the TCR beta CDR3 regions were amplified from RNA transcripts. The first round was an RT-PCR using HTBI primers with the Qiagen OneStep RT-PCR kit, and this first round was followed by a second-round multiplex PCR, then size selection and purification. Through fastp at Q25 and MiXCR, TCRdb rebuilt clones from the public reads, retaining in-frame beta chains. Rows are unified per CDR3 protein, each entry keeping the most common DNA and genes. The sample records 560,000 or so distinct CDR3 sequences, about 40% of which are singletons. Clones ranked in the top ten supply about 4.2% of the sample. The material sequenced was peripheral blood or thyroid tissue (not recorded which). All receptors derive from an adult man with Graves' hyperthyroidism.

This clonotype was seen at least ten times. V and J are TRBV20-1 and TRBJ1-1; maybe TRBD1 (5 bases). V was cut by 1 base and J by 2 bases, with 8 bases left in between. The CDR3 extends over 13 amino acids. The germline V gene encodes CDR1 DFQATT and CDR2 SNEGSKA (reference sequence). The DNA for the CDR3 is TGCAGTGCTAGAGTTCAGGGCAACACTGAAGCTTTCTTT. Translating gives CSARVQGNTEAFF.

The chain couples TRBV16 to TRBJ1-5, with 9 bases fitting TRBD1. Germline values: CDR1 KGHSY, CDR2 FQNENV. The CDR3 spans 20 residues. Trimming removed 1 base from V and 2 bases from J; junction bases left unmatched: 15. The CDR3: CASSQWYSGKGDRGNQPQHF. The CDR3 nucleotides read TGTGCCAGCAGCCAATGGTATTCGGGGAAGGGGGACAGGGGCAATCAGCCCCAGCATTTT.

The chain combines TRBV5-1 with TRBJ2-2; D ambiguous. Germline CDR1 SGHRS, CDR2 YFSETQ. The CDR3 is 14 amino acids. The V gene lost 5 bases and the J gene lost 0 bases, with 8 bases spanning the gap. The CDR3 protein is CASRPNANTGELFF. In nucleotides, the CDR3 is TGCGCCAGCAGACCAAACGCGAACACCGGGGAGCTGTTTTTT.

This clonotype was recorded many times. The CDR3 nucleotides are TGTGCCAGCAGCATGGAAACTAGCGGTGGGACCCAGTACTTC. Its protein is CASSMETSGGTQYF. V gene TRBV11-2 combines with J gene TRBJ2-5, with 8 nucleotides matching TRBD2. Germline V gives CDR1 SGHAT, CDR2 FQNNGV. The CDR3 has 14 amino acids. Germline trimming cut 5 bases from V and 7 bases from J; bases unmatched to any gene: 9.

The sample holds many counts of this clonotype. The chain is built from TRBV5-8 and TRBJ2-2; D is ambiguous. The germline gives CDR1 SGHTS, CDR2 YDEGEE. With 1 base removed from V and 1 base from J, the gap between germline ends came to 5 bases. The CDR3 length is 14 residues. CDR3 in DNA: TGTGCCAGCAGCTTGCAACTGAACACCGGGGAGCTGTTTTTT. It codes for CASSLQLNTGELFF.

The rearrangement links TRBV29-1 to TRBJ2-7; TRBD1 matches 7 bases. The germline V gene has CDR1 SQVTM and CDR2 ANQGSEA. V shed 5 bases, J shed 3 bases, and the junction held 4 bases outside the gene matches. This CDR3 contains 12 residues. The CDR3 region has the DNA TGCAGCGTTCCACAGGGGAACTACGAGCAGTACTTC. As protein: CSVPQGNYEQYF.

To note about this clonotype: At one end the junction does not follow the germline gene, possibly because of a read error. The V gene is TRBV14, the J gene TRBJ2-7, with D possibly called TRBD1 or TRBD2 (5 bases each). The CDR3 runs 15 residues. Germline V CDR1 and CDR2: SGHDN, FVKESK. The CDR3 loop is CASSYWDGPSYGQYF. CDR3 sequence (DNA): TGTGCCAGCAGCTATTGGGACGGCCCCTCCTACGGGCAGTACTTC.

Here the CDR3 DNA reads TGTGCCAGCAGTGAGAGGATAGGGCTAGAGACCTATGGCTACACCTTC. The encoded protein is CASSERIGLETYGYTF. This chain connects TRBV2 to TRBJ1-2; D is undetermined. The V gene lost 3 bases and the J gene lost 4 bases, with 18 bases spanning the gap. Per germline, CDR1 SNHLY and CDR2 FYNNEI. This CDR3 contains 16 residues.

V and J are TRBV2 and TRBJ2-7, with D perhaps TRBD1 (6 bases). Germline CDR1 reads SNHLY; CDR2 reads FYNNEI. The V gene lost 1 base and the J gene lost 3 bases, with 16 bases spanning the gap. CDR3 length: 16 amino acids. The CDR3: CASSEVKGDLFYEQYF. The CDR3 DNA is TGTGCCAGCAGTGAAGTAAAGGGGGACCTTTTCTACGAGCAGTACTTC.

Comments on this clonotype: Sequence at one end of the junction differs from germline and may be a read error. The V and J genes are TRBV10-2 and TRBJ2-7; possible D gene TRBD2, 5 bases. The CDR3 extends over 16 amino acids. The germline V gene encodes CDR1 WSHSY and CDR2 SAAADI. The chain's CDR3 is CASSHRRDPGPYERYF. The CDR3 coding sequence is TGTGCCAGCAGCCATCGCCGGGATCCCGGGCCCTACGAGCGGTACTTC.

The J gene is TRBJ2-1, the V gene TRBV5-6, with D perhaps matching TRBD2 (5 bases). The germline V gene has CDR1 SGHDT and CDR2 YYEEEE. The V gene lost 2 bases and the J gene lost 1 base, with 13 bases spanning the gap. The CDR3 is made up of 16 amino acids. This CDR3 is CASSLDPSFSYNEQFF. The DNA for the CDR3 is TGTGCCAGCAGCTTAGATCCTAGCTTTTCCTACAATGAGCAGTTCTTC.

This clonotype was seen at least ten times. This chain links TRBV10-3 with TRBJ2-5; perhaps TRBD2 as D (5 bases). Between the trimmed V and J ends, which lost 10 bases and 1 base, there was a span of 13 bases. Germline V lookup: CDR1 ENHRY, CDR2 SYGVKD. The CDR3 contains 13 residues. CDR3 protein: CATQLVPQETQYF. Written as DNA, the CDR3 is TGTGCCACACAACTAGTACCCCAAGAGACCCAGTACTTC.

The CDR3 region is CASSQTLGRGANVLTF. CDR3 DNA: TGTGCCAGCAGCCAAACTCTAGGACGGGGGGCCAACGTCCTGACTTTC. The chain carries TRBV14 and TRBJ2-6; D uncertain. The germline CDR1 and CDR2 sequences are SGHDN and FVKESK. Deletions cut 2 bases from V and 4 bases from J, with 12 bases between. The CDR3 is 16 residues long.

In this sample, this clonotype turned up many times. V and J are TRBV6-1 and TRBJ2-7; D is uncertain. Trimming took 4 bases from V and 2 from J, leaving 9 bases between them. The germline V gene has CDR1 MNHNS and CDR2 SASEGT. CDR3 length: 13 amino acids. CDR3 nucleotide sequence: TGTGCCAGCAGTGTCCGCACGACCTACGAGCAGTACTTC. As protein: CASSVRTTYEQYF.

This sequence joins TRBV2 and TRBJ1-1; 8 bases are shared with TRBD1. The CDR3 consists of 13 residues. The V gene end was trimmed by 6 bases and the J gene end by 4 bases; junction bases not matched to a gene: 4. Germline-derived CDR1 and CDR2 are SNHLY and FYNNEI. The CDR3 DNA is TGTGCCAGCAGACAGGGGGGAAGCACTGAAGCTTTCTTT. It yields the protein CASRQGGSTEAFF.

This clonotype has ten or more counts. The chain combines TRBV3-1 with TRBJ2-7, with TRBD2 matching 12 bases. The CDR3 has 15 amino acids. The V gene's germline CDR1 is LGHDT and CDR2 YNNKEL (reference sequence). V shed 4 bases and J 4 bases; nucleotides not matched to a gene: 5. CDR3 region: CASSPRTSGIYEQYF. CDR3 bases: TGTGCCAGCAGCCCCAGGACTAGCGGGATTTACGAGCAGTACTTC.

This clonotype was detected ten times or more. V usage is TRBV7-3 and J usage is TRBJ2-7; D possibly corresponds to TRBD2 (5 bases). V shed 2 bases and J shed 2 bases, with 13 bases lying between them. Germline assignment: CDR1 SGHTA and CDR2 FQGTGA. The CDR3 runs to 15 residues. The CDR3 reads CASSLSGVGTYEQYF. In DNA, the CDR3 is TGTGCCAGCAGCTTATCTGGGGTCGGGACCTACGAGCAGTACTTC.

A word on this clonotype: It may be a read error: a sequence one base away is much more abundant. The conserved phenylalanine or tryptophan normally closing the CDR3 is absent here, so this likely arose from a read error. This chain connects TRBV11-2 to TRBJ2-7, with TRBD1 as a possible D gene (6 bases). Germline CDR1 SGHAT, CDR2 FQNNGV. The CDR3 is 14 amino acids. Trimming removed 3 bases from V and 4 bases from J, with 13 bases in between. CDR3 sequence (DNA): TGTGCCAGCAGCTTCAGGGGTGGTTTGTACGAGCAGTACCTC. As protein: CASSFRGGLYEQYL.

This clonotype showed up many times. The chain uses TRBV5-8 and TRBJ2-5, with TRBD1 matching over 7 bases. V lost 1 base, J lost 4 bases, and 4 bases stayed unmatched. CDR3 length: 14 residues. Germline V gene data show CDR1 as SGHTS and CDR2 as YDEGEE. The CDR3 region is CASSLSDRVETQYF. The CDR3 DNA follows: TGTGCCAGCAGCTTGTCTGACAGGGTAGAGACCCAGTACTTC.

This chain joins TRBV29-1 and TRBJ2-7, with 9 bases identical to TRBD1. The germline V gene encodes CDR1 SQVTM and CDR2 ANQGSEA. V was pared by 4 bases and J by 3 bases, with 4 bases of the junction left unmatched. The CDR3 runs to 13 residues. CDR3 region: CSVAGQGIYEQYF. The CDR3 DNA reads TGCAGCGTTGCGGGACAGGGAATCTACGAGCAGTACTTC.

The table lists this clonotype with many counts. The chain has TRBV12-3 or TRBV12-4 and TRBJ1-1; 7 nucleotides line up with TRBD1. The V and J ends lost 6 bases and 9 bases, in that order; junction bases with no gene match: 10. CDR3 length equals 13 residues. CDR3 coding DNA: TGTGCCAGCAGCCGGGACAGTCTTAGTCAAGCTTTCTTT. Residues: CASSRDSLSQAFF.